This TCR beta chain was sequenced in a study of cytotoxic CD8 clonotypes in ibrutinib-treated CLL. The CDR3 is 13 residues long. V was shortened by 1 base and J by 2 bases, with 7 bases between the two germline ends. Germline CDR1 and CDR2: SGHNT and YYREEE (reference sequence). The data were produced by immunoSEQ multiplex PCR, yet TCRdb's version contains in-frame clones alone and is incomplete. The top ten hold around a third of the sample, which has over 100,000 clones, 50% to 65% seen once. This clone was recorded a few times. The source of this sequence is a human donor with chronic lymphocytic leukemia. The chain couples TRBV5-4 to TRBJ2-7; D is undetermined. Sequenced here: PBMCs, sampled after 24 months of ibrutinib treatment. The CDR3 region is CASSLLGTYEQYF. The CDR3 coding sequence is TGTGCCAGCAGCTTGCTAGGGACCTACGAGCAGTACTTC.